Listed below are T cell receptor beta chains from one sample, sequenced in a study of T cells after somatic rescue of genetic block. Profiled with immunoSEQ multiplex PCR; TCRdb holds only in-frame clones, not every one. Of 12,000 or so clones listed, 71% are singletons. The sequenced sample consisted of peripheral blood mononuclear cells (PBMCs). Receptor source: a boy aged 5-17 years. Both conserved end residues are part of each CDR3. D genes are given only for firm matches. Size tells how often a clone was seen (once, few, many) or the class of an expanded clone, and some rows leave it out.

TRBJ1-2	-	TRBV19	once	CASSTVRAYGYTF	TGTGCCAGTAGTACAGTCAGGGCCTATGGCTACACCTTC
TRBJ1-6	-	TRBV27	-	CASTIAGLPVSSYNSPLHF	TGTGCCAGCACAATAGCCGGGCTGCCTGTGAGCTCCTATAATTCACCCCTCCACTTT
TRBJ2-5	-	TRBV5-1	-	CASSLPRREEQETQYF	TGCGCCAGCAGCTTACCGAGGAGGGAAGAGCAAGAGACCCAGTACTTC
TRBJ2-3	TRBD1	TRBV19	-	CATTHPGGPDTRYF	TGTGCCACCACCCATCCAGGGGGCCCAGATACGCGGTATTTT
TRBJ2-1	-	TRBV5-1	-	CASSSLRGYNEQFF	TGCGCCAGCAGCTCCCTACGGGGATACAATGAGCAGTTCTTC
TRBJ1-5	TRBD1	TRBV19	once	CASSIDTGGYQPQHF	TGTGCCAGTAGTATAGATACAGGGGGGTATCAGCCCCAGCATTTT
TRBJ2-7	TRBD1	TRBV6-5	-	CASSYGRTGFPNEQYF	TGTGCCAGCAGTTACGGTCGGACAGGGTTCCCCAACGAGCAGTACTTC
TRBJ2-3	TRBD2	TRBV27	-	CASSLRGLAGISDTQYF	TGTGCCAGCAGTTTAAGGGGGCTAGCGGGGATCTCAGATACGCAGTATTTT
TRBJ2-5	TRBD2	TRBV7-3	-	CASSPQLAGAKETQYF	TGTGCCAGCAGCCCTCAACTAGCGGGGGCGAAAGAGACCCAGTACTTC
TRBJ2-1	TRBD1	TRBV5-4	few	CASSLRGRKDEQFF	TGTGCCAGCAGCCTCAGGGGGCGCAAGGATGAGCAGTTCTTC
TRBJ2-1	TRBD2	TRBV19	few	CASSSDAGGAVEQFF	TGTGCCAGTAGTTCCGACGCGGGGGGGGCCGTTGAGCAGTTCTTC
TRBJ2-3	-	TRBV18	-	CASSPGFAGGTDTQYF	TGTGCCAGCTCACCAGGTTTTGCAGGGGGCACAGATACGCAGTATTTT
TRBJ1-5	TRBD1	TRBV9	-	CASSVGQGVNQPQHF	TGTGCCAGCAGCGTAGGGCAGGGGGTAAATCAGCCCCAGCATTTT
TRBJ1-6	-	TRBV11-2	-	CASSFTPSNSPLHF	TGTGCCAGCAGCTTTACTCCCTCTAATTCACCCCTCCACTTT
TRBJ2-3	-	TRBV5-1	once	CASSLTGLSTDTQYF	TGCGCCAGCAGCTTGACAGGGCTCAGCACAGATACGCAGTATTTT
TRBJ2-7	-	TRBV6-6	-	CASTPRGLYEQYF	TGTGCCAGCACTCCCCGCGGGCTCTACGAGCAGTACTTC
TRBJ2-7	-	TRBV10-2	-	CASSEVGGGHEQYF	TGCGCCAGCAGTGAGGTGGGAGGGGGCCACGAGCAGTACTTC
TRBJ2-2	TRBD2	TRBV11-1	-	CASSGLAGGPLRGGELFF	TGTGCCAGCAGCGGACTAGCGGGGGGCCCCCTCCGGGGCGGGGAGCTGTTTTTT
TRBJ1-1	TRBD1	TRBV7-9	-	CASSGRTGRTGTEAFF	TGTGCCAGCAGCGGTCGGACAGGGCGGACCGGCACTGAAGCTTTCTTT
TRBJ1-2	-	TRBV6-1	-	CASSEARGRGFRGGYTF	TGTGCCAGCAGTGAAGCTAGAGGTCGGGGGTTTCGCGGTGGCTACACCTTC
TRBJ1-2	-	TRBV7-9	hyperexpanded	CASSSSQWAPSYGYTF	TGTGCCAGCAGCTCCTCTCAGTGGGCTCCCAGCTATGGCTACACCTTC
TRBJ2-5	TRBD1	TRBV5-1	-	CASSFRTGLQETQYF	TGCGCCAGCAGCTTTAGGACAGGTCTCCAAGAGACCCAGTACTTC
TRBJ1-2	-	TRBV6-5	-	CASSYLSNNYGYTF	TGTGCCAGCAGTTATCTCTCTAATAACTATGGCTACACCTTC
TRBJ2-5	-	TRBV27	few	CASSFSQGGETQYF	TGTGCCAGCAGTTTTTCGCAGGGGGGGGAGACCCAGTACTTC
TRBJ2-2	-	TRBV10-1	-	CASSAIEGTGELFF	TGCGCCAGCAGTGCTATCGAAGGCACCGGGGAGCTGTTTTTT
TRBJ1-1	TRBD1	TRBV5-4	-	CASSLDTRGRVSTEAFF	TGTGCCAGCAGCTTGGATACCAGGGGGCGCGTTTCCACTGAAGCTTTCTTT
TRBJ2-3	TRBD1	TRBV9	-	CASSVTDRGDRDTQYF	TGTGCCAGCAGCGTTACGGACAGGGGAGATAGAGATACGCAGTATTTT
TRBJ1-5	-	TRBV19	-	CASSTTPFSNQPQHF	TGTGCCAGTAGTACCACACCGTTTAGCAATCAGCCCCAGCATTTT
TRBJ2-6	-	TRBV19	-	CASSPPRVTGANVLTF	TGTGCCAGTAGTCCCCCTAGGGTGACTGGGGCCAACGTCCTGACTTTC
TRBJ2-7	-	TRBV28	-	CASSSTGLSSYEQYF	TGTGCCAGCAGCTCGACAGGTTTAAGCTCCTACGAGCAGTACTTC
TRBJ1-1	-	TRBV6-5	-	CASSYQNTEAFF	TGTGCCAGCAGTTACCAAAACACTGAAGCTTTCTTT
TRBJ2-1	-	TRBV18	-	CASSPTYNEQFF	TGTGCCAGCTCACCTACCTACAATGAGCAGTTCTTC
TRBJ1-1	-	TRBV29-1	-	CSVDRAGEAFF	TGCAGCGTTGATCGGGCGGGCGAAGCTTTCTTT
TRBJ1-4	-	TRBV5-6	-	CASSLAGGAGEEKLFF	TGTGCCAGCAGCTTGGCCGGAGGCGCAGGGGAGGAAAAACTGTTTTTT
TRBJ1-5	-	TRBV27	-	CASSLLWGRGNQPQHF	TGTGCCAGCAGTTTACTGTGGGGCCGGGGCAATCAGCCCCAGCATTTT
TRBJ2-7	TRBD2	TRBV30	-	CAWKWEGHEQYF	TGTGCCTGGAAGTGGGAGGGGCACGAGCAGTACTTC
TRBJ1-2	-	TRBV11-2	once	CASSFDPGDSHYGYTF	TGTGCCAGCAGCTTCGACCCGGGGGATTCGCACTATGGCTACACCTTC
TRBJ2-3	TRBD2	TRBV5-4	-	CASSFIPTSGSTDTQYF	TGTGCCAGCAGCTTCATACCGACTAGCGGGAGCACAGATACGCAGTATTTT
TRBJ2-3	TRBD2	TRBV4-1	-	CASSQGAYTTSGRATQYF	TGCGCCAGCAGCCAAGGGGCATATACAACTAGCGGGAGGGCCACGCAGTATTTT
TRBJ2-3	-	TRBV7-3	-	CASSSDGGTDTQYF	TGTGCCAGCAGCTCGGACGGAGGCACAGATACGCAGTATTTT
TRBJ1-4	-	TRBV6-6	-	CASSYGGEGGKLFF	TGTGCCAGCAGTTACGGGGGGGAAGGCGGAAAACTGTTTTTT
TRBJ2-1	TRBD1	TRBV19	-	CASRQGYNEQFF	TGTGCCAGCCGACAGGGCTACAATGAGCAGTTCTTC
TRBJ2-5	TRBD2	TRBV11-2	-	CASSSIAGGPETQYF	TGTGCCAGCAGCTCTATAGCGGGGGGGCCAGAGACCCAGTACTTC
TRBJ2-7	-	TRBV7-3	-	CASSLESGEPQYEQYF	TGTGCCAGCAGCTTAGAATCGGGGGAACCCCAATACGAGCAGTACTTC
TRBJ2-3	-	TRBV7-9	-	CASSLARTDTQYF	TGTGCCAGCAGCTTAGCCCGCACAGATACGCAGTATTTT
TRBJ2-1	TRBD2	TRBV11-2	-	CASSWGLASYNEQFF	TGTGCCAGCAGCTGGGGACTAGCGTCCTACAATGAGCAGTTCTTC
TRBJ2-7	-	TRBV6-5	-	CASSRGSGLYEQYF	TGTGCCAGCAGTCGAGGGTCAGGTCTATACGAGCAGTACTTC
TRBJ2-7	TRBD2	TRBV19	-	CASSTGLAGLYEQYF	TGTGCCAGTAGTACGGGACTAGCGGGGCTCTACGAGCAGTACTTC
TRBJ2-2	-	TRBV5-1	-	CASSLEFLGELFF	TGCGCCAGCAGCTTGGAATTTCTCGGGGAGCTGTTTTTT
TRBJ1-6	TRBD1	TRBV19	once	CASSIGAGGGSPLHF	TGTGCCAGTAGTATAGGGGCAGGGGGTGGTTCACCCCTCCACTTT
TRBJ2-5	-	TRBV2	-	CASSDFRNPDPQYF	TGTGCCAGCAGTGATTTCCGTAATCCAGACCCCCAGTACTTC
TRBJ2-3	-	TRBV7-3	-	CASSLGLDTQYF	TGTGCCAGCAGCTTAGGACTGGATACGCAGTATTTT